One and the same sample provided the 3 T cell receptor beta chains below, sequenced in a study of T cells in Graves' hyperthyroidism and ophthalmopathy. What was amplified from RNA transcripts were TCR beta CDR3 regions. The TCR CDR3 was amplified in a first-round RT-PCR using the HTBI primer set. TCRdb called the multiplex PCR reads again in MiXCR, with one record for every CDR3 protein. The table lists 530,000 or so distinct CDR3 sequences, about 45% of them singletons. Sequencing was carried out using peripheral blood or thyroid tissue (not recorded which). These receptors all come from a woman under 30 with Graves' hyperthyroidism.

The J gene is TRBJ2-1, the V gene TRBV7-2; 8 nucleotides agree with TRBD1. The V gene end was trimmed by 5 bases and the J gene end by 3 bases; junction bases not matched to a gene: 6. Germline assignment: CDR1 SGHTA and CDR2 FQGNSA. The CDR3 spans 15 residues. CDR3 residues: CASSETGAFYNEQFF. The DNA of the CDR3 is TGTGCCAGCAGCGAGACAGGGGCCTTCTACAATGAGCAGTTCTTC.

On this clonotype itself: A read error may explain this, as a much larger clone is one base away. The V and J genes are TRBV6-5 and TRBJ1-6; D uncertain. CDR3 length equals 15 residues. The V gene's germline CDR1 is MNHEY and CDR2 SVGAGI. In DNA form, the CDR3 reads TGTGCCATCAGTTACTCCACCCTGGGGAATTCACCCCTCCACTTT. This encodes CAISYSTLGNSPLHF.

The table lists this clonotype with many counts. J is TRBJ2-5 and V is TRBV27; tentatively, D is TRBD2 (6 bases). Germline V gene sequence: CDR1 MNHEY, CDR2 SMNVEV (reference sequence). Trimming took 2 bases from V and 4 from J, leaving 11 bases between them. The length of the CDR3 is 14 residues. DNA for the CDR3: TGTGCCAGCAGTTTACGGGTTAGCGGAGAGACCCAGTACTTC. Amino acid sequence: CASSLRVSGETQYF.